This record looks at one T cell receptor (beta chain) sequence and its context. What it binds is unknown. The data were obtained in a study of regulatory T cells in long-lasting Graves disease. Sequencing libraries for TCR beta were prepared with iRepertoire HTBI primers and Arm-PCR of CDR3 regions. Using its own MiXCR run on the multiplex PCR reads, TCRdb lists one record per CDR3 protein. The data contain over 350,000 distinct CDR3 sequences, less than 25% of them singletons. Time point indicated: persistent/refractory GD, antithyroid drugs over 5 years with positive TRAb. PBMC RNA was the source of the TCR library. Study-level findings and limits: Among persistent patients, a larger number of public clonotypes were shared (about 3,000) than among newly diagnosed patients (about 970). Persistent Graves' patients showed less TCR diversity than newly diagnosed patients showed.

Sequenced here: peripheral blood mononuclear cells (PBMCs), sampled when the disease was refractory, from a patient treated with antithyroid drugs. This receptor was obtained from a female donor with Graves disease.

CDR3 protein: CASKGQLNTGELFF. The CDR3 region has the DNA TGTGCCAGCAAGGGACAGCTAAACACCGGGGAGCTGTTTTTT. The rearrangement links TRBV28 to TRBJ2-2, with 7 bases lining up with TRBD1. Germline CDR1 and CDR2: MDHEN and SYDVKM. This CDR3 region has 14 residues. The V segment lost 7 bases and the J segment 2 bases; nucleotides outside the gene matches: 4.